This T cell receptor (beta chain) was captured in a study of identical twins. TCRdb reprocessed the 5' RACE reads via MiXCR and lists one record per CDR3 protein. The sample includes fewer than 350,000 distinct CDR3 sequences, 6.5% to 9.5% of them seen just once. This sample was shared with a second study, whose subject was yellow fever vaccine responses in identical twins.

Input material: memory (CD45RO+) T cells sorted from blood. The source is a woman aged 18-29 years in good health.

Here the CDR3 reads CATVLGAEPYEQYF. The CDR3 DNA sequence: TGTGCCACCGTGCTGGGGGCGGAACCCTACGAGCAGTACTTC. The chain joins TRBV10-3 to TRBJ2-7; possibly TRBD1 for D (6 bases). Trimming removed 10 bases from V and 2 bases from J, with 18 bases in between. The CDR3 consists of 14 residues. CDR1 and CDR2 (germline): ENHRY, SYGVKD.